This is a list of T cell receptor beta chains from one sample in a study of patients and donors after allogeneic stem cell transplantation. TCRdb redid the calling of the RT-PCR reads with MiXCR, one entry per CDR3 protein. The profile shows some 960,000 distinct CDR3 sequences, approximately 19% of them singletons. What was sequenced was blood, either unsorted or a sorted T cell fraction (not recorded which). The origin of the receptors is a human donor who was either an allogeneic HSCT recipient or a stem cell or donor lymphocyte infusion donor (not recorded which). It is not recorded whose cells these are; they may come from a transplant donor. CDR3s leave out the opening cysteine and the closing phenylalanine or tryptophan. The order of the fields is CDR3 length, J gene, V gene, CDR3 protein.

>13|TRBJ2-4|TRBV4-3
ASSQDRAGEDIQY
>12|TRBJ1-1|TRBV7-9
ASSRARSNTEAF
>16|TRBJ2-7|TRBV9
ASSATGSSYSDLYEQY
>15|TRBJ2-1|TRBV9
ASSVDPSGGAKDEQF
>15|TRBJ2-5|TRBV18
ASSFKGLAGLQETQY
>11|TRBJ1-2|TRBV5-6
ASSSLGQRGYT
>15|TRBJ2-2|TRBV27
ASSLRTGTSNTGELF
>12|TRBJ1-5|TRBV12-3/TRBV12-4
ASSASTVNQPQH
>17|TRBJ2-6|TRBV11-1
AETYREGAFISGANVLT
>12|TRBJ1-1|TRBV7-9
ASRPPDSGAEAF
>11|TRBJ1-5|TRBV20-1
SAPDSTARPQH
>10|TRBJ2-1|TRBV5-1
ASSLDLNEQF
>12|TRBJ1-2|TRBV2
ASIRQGMGYGYT
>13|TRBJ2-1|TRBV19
ASSIEGLAGGEQF
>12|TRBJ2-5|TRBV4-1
ASSQEGTRETQY
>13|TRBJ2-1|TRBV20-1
SATNGDRAYNEQF
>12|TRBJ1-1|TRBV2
ASSPRVGNTEAF